The following is a T cell receptor (beta chain) sequence with its context. This clonotype was observed many times. Which antigen it targets is not known. Within one base of it there is no much larger clone, and no base qualities were kept. Receptors were amplified or captured by RACE. The sample was run on a NextSeq 500. During library preparation, unique molecular identifiers were attached to individual cDNA molecules so that TCRs could be counted in a quantitative, reproducible way. Both TCR alpha and TCR beta chains were sequenced from each blood RNA sample. In the original analysis: The median number of TCRs per sample was approximately 96,000, ranging from 23,224 to 690,600. The Decombinator software suite was used to annotate the V, J and CDR3 of the TCR reads. Every sample was subsampled to the same number of TCRs (28,000) for the PS versus PT1 abundance plots. TCRs were defined as expanded if absent before sensitization and observed at least eight times at the 2-week time point. TCRdb cleaned the public reads at Q25 with fastp, built clones with MiXCR and kept in-frame beta chains. Each CDR3 protein gets just one entry, which takes the most common genes and DNA from the rows behind it. The authors' filters were not applied to this entry. This sample comprises some 88,000 distinct CDR3 sequences, approximately 11% of them detected only once. Around 2.1% of the sample rests with the top ten.

The data stem from a study of human T cells and chemical hapten exposure (dated by TCRdb to about 2021). About the investigation overall: For sensitization, 2% DPC in acetone was applied to a roughly 2 cm by roughly 2 cm area of upper inner arm skin. Throughout the study period of 20 to 25 weeks, patients also received therapeutic DPC doses to the scalp every week. Patch testing on the upper back used Finn chambers containing 0.01% DPC, with scoring done after 6 days according to International Contact Dermatitis Research Group standards. Most of the patients in the cohort were female, and the cohort covered alopecia areata with under or over 50% scalp involvement, alopecia totalis and alopecia universalis. The libraries were sequenced as a pool, and the TCR yield per sample differed mostly because of small variations in library volumes within the pool. Peripheral blood TCR repertoire changes were tracked in vivo in alopecia patients during primary and secondary sensitization to the hapten diphenylcyclopropenone (DPC). Blood samples were taken from patients before sensitization (week 0) and at 2, 6 and about 24 weeks after DPC sensitization. For TCR sequencing, blood came from 25 to 35 alopecia patients at anywhere from one to four time points (pre-sensitization, 2, 6 and 24 weeks). The study at large found these results: A positive correlation was found between the number of PT1 expanded TCRs and patch test score, with significance reached at thresholds 8, 16 and 32 but not 4. Because every patient had alopecia, a presumed autoimmune disease, the patients' immune response might differ from that of healthy individuals. Repeated subsampling changed both the strength of the expansion versus patch-test correlation and the threshold at which the correlation became significant. Expanded TCRs formed significantly more large CDR3 similarity clusters than pre-sensitization or healthy control sets, consistent with antigen-driven responses. DPC sensitization did not change how many TCRs were above 1 in 1000 frequency, and no evidence was found of alterations in global repertoire structure.

CDR1 and CDR2 were assigned from the germline V gene (reference sequence) as DFQATT and SNEGSKA. After removal of 0 bases from V and 3 bases from J, the junction retains 6 bases not matched to a gene. The CDR3 has 15 amino acids, counting the end cysteine and phenylalanine. CDR3 DNA is the only sequence kept; it has 45 bases, read in frame from the first base. Sample time point, as interpreted from the label and publication: patch test 2, 6 weeks after DPC sensitization. Per the publication, the treatment or condition label means: therapeutic diphenylcyclopropenone sensitization with weekly scalp DPC. At every patch-test visit, the blood draw took place before the patch test was put on. To be eligible, patients had to be aged 18 to 70, diagnosed with alopecia and judged suitable for DPC therapy, while pregnant patients were excluded. Total RNA was extracted from unfractionated whole blood collected in Tempus Blood RNA tubes.

The source is a man aged 40-50 years with alopecia areata. Some clones in this sample may be carry-over from other donors' samples. This chain joins TRBV20-1 to TRBJ2-3, with TRBD2 identical over 7 junction bases. The input for sequencing was whole blood, taken in connection with sensitization to the hapten diphenylcyclopropenone (DPC). The DNA sequence reads TGCAGTGCTAGAGATCCCGCTAGCGGAACAGATACGCAGTATTTT. Its translation is CSARDPASGTDTQYF.